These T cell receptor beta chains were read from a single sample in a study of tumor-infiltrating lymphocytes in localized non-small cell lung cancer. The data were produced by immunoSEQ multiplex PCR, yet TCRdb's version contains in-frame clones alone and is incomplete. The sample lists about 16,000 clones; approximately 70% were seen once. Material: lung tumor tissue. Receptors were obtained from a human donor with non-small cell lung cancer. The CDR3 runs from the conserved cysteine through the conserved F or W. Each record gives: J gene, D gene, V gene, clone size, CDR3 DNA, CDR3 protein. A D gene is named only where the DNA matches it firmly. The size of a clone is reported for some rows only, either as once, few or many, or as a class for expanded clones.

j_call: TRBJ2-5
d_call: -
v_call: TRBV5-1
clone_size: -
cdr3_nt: TGCGCCAGCAGCTCGGTCGAGGGCCAGTACTTC
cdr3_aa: CASSSVEGQYF

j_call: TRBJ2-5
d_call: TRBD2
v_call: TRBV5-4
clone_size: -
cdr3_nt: TGTGCCAGCAGTTCGGGAGGCGGACAAGAGACCCAGTACTTC
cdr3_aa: CASSSGGGQETQYF

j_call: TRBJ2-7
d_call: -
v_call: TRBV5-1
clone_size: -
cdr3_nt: TGCGCCAGCAGCGCTGGGGGCTACGAGCAGTACTTC
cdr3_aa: CASSAGGYEQYF

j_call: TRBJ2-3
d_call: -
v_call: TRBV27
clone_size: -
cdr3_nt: TGTGCCAGCAGTTTTAGAGGGACTAGCACAGATACGCAGTATTTT
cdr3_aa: CASSFRGTSTDTQYF

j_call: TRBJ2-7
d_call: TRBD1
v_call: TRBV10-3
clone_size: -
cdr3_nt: TGTGCCATCAGGGATACAGGGGTCTCCGAGCAGTACTTC
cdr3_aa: CAIRDTGVSEQYF

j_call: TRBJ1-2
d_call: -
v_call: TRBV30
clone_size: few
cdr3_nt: TGTGCCTGGACATGGGCTCTGAAGGTCCGCGGCTCTGGCTACACCTTC
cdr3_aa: CAWTWALKVRGSGYTF

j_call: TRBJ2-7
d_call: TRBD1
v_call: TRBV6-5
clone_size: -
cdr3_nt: TGTGCCTCCGCCAGGGGGACACACTACGAGCAGTACTTC
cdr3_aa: CASARGTHYEQYF

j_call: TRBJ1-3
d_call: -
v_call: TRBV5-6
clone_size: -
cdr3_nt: TGTGCCAGCAGCTCACTGGGCAGGGCTGGAAACACCATATATTTT
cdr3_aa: CASSSLGRAGNTIYF

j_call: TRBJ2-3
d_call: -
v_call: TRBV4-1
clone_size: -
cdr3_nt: TGCGCCAGCAGCCAGGACAGCTACCCTAGCACAGATACGCAGTATTTT
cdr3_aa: CASSQDSYPSTDTQYF

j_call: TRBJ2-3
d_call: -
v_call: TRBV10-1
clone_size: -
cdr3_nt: TGCGCCAGTTCAAGTCGGGGGGCTGCAGATACGCAGTATTTT
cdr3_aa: CASSSRGAADTQYF

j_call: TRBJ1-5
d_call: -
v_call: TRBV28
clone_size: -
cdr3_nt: TGTGCCAGCCAATTCAGGGGCAATCAGCCCCAGCATTTT
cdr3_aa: CASQFRGNQPQHF

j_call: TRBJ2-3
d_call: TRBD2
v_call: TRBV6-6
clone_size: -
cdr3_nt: TGTGCCAGCAGCGGGAGGACAGATACGCAGTATTTT
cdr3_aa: CASSGRTDTQYF

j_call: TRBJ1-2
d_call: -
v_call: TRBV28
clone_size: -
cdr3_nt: TGTGCCAGCAGTTCTCAAACGGGGATGGGTGGCTACACCTTC
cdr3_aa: CASSSQTGMGGYTF

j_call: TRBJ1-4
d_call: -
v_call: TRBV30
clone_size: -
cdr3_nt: TGTGCCTGGAGCGAAACATTAAGAAAAGAAAAACTGTTTTTT
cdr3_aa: CAWSETLRKEKLFF

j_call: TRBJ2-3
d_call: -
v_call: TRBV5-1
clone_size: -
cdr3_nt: TGCGCCAGCAGCTTGGCCGGGACACTAACAGATACGCAGTATTTT
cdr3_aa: CASSLAGTLTDTQYF

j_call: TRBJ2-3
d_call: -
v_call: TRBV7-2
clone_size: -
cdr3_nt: TGTGCCAGCAGCTTAGTCGGGAAAGGGATCACAGATACGCAGTATTTT
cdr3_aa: CASSLVGKGITDTQYF

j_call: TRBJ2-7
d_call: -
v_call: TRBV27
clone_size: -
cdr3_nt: TGTGCCAGCAGTTTACCCTCTCGCTACGAGCAGTACTTC
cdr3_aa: CASSLPSRYEQYF

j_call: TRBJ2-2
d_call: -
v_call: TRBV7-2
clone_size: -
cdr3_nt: TGTGCCAGCAGCCAGAGGGACCCCGGGGAGCTGTTTTTT
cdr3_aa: CASSQRDPGELFF

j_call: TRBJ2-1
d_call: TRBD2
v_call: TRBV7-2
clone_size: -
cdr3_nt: TGTGCCAGCAGCCCTCTCTCTAGCGGGACCAAAAATGAGCAGTTCTTC
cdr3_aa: CASSPLSSGTKNEQFF

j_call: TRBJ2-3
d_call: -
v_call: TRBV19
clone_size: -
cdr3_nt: TGTGCCAGTAGTATAAGGGGGGAGACGCAGTATTTT
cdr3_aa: CASSIRGETQYF

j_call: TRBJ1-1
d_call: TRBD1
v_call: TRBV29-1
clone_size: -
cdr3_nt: TGCAGCGCCGTCCGGACAGGGCCAAACACTGAAGCTTTCTTT
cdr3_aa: CSAVRTGPNTEAFF

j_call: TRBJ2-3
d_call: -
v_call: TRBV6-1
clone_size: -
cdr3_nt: TGTGCCACCGGGCAGACGACAGATACGCAGTATTTT
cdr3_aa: CATGQTTDTQYF

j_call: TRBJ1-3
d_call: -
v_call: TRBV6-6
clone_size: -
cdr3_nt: TGTGCCAGCAGTTACTCGAGTCCGAACTCTGGAAACACCATATATTTT
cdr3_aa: CASSYSSPNSGNTIYF

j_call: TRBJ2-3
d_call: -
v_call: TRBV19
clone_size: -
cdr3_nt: TGTGCCAGTAGTATGATGGCGGGCCCTGGCACAGATACGCAGTATTTT
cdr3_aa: CASSMMAGPGTDTQYF

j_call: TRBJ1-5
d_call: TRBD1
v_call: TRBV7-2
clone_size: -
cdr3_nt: TGTGCCAGCAGCTTAGAGGCAGGGGGTCAGCCCCAGCATTTT
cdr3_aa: CASSLEAGGQPQHF

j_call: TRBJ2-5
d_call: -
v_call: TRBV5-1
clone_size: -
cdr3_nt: TGCGCCAGCAGCTTGATGGGGGCCCAAGAGACCCAGTACTTC
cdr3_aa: CASSLMGAQETQYF

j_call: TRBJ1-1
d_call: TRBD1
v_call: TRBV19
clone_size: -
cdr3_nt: TGTGCCAGTAGCCCCGACAGGGCAGGAGGCACTGAAGCTTTCTTT
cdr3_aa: CASSPDRAGGTEAFF

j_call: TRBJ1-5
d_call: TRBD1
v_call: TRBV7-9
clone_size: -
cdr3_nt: TGTGCCAGCAGCCCAGGGGGTGAGCAGCCCCAGCATTTT
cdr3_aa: CASSPGGEQPQHF

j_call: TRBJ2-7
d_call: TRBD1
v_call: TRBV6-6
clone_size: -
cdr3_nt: TGTGCCAGCACCTCGACAGGGTACGAGCAGTACTTC
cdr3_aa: CASTSTGYEQYF

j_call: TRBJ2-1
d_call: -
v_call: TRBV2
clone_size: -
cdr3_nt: TGTGCCAGCAGTGAAGCGGGCAGAAACAATGAGCAGTTCTTC
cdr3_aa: CASSEAGRNNEQFF

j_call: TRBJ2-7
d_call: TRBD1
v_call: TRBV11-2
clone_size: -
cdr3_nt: TGTGCCAGCAGCGACCGCCGGGACAGGGCCATCTCCTACGAGCAGTACTTC
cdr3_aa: CASSDRRDRAISYEQYF

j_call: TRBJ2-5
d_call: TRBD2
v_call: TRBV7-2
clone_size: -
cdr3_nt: TGTGCCAGCAGCTCCTATCCCGGACTAGCGGGAGTAGAGACCCAGTACTTC
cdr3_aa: CASSSYPGLAGVETQYF

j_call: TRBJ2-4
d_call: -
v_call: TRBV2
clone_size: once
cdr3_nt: TGTGCCAGCAGGCCAGAGAGCGGTCGCATTCAGTACTTC
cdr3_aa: CASRPESGRIQYF

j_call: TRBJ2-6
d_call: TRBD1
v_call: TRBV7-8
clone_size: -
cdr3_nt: TGTGCCAGCAGCTCCCTTTTGGGGACAGGGCTCTCTGGGGCCAACGTCCTGACTTTC
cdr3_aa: CASSSLLGTGLSGANVLTF

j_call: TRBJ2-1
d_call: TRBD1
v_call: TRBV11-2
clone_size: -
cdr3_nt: TGTGCCAGCACCCACCGCGCCGGGACAGGGAGCAATGAGCAGTTCTTC
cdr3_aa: CASTHRAGTGSNEQFF

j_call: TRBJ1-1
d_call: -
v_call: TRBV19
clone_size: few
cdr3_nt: TGTGCCAGTAAAGGCATAGGAGGGAGAGAAGCTTTCTTT
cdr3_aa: CASKGIGGREAFF

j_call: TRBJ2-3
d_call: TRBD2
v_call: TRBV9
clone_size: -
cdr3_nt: TGTGCCAGCAGCGTCGGGGGGGGGCCCACAGATACGCAGTATTTT
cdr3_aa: CASSVGGGPTDTQYF

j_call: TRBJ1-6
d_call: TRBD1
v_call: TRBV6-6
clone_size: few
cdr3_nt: TGTGCCAGCAGTTCAGATTTTAACAGGGGAACACCCCTCCACTTT
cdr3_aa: CASSSDFNRGTPLHF

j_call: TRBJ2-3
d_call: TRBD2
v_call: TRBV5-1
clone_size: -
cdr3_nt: TGCGCCAGCAATCCAGCGGGGGCAGGAGATACGCAGTATTTT
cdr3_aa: CASNPAGAGDTQYF

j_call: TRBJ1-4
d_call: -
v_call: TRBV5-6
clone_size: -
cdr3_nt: TGTGCCAGCAGCTTGCGGCAAGTCTATGAAAAACTGTTTTTT
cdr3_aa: CASSLRQVYEKLFF

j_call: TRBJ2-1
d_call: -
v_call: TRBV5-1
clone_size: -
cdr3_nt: TGCGCCAGCAGCACGGGGACTTACAATGAGCAGTTCTTC
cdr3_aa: CASSTGTYNEQFF

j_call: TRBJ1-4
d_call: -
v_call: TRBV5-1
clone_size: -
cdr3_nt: TGCGCCAGCAGCCCGTACGGATCATCTGAAAAACTGTTTTTT
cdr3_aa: CASSPYGSSEKLFF

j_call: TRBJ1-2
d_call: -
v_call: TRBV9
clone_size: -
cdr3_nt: TGTGCCAGCAGCCCCCGGACAGTTTTCCGTGGGTACACCTTC
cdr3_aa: CASSPRTVFRGYTF

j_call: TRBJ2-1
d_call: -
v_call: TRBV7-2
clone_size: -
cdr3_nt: TGTGCCAGCAGCTTCTCGAACAGTGAGCAGTTCTTC
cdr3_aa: CASSFSNSEQFF

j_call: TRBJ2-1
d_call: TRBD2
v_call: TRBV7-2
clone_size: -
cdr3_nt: TGTGCCAGCAGCTTAGCGGGAACTAGCGGGAGCTCTGAGCAGTTCTTC
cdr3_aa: CASSLAGTSGSSEQFF

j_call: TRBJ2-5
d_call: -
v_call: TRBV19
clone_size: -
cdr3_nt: TGTGCCAGTAGTATGACCGAGTACCGGGAGACCCAGTACTTC
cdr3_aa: CASSMTEYRETQYF

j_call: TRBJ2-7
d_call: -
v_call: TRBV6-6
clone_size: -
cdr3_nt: TGTGCCAGCAGTTCGTCGCAGACCTACGAGCAGTACTTC
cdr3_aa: CASSSSQTYEQYF